A selection of T cell receptor beta chains follows, all from one sample in a study of vaccination and CD4 T cells after COVID-19. The antigens these receptors bind are not known. Each CDR3 protein is one row after TCRdb ran MiXCR on the PCR reads. This table has 20,000 to 30,000 distinct CDR3 sequences, 28% appearing once. Sequenced here: CD4+ T cells from blood, cultured in vitro, sampled about 7 months after SARS-CoV-2 vaccination. The origin of the receptors is a human donor who had recovered from COVID-19. Both conserved end residues are part of each CDR3. Clone size appears in some rows only: once, few, many, or a class for an expanded clone.

>13|TRBV6-2/TRBV6-3|NA
CAAIGTGRGDAFF
>18|TRBV21-1|few
CASSSQGLAGPSYNEQFF
>12|TRBV20-1|NA
CSASNTYNEQFF
>16|TRBV18|NA
CASSPLFGAGQETQYF
>14|TRBV5-6|NA
CASSFQGTFYGYTF
>15|TRBV9|NA
CASSGDAGGFETQYF
>15|TRBV24-1|few
CATSDSRTGSHEQFF
>15|TRBV10-3|NA
CAISGTGSQTYEQYF
>15|TRBV4-3|NA
CASSQYPGQGNGYTF
>14|TRBV5-4|few
CASSLEGRGREQYF
>16|TRBV6-1|NA
CASSSIRTGGIQPQHF
>12|TRBV20-1|medium-sized
CSAATNTGELFF
>14|TRBV20-1|NA
CSARGGLAGVEQFF
>16|TRBV7-6|NA
CASSLVPSGSRNEQYF
>15|TRBV15|NA
CATSRESRQNTEAFF
>15|TRBV6-1|NA
CASSPISGGSYEQYF
>14|TRBV20-1|once
CSASGRGPQETQYF
>14|TRBV2|NA
CASRDSSSTDTQYF
>15|TRBV20-1|NA
CSARDLAGVADTQYF
>15|TRBV7-2|few
CASSKGTGLNTEAFF
>14|TRBV20-1|medium-sized
CSARAGVLQETQYF
>12|TRBV20-1|few
CSANRGTDTQYF
>13|TRBV2|NA
CASSEQSNSPLHF
>15|TRBV20-1|few
CSARGTRGGDNEQFF
>13|TRBV19|once
CVSSRGQEDGYTF
>12|TRBV20-1|few
CSAIHVQETQYF
>13|TRBV4-3|few
CASSKGTFDEQYF
>12|TRBV28|NA
CASTQSGVEAFF
>13|TRBV7-2|medium-sized
CASTKQRQETQYF
>13|TRBV2|NA
CASSEWSTQPQHF
>14|TRBV6-5|NA
CASSWGTSADTQYF
>17|TRBV7-2|few
CASSRLGLAGRTDTQYF
>13|TRBV7-2|few
CASSLAGTYEQYF
>18|TRBV10-3|NA
CAISESTRSTGSLGGYTF
>11|TRBV7-2|NA
CASSSSYEQFF
>13|TRBV19|NA
CASGGDRGREQYF
>15|TRBV28|few
CASSLWGEGTDTQYF
>15|TRBV19|few
CASSISATGGKPQHF
>13|TRBV6-1|few
CASSEATGSPLHF
>14|TRBV6-1|NA
CAGAAGGLGSTQYF
>16|TRBV6-1|few
CATETGTSSGANVLTF
>14|TRBV6-5|few
CASRYVAGVDEQFF
>14|TRBV18|once
CASSPPSIEGEQYF
>12|TRBV19|NA
CASGQPLYGYTF
>15|TRBV24-1|NA
CATSDWDGARNEQYF
>12|TRBV24-1|NA
CATSDDRFQAFF
>13|TRBV20-1|NA
CSARQGNTGELFF
>15|TRBV19|NA
CASSTTFLGSYGYTF
>17|TRBV15|few
CATSRPGQGLGYTEAFF
>14|TRBV12-3/TRBV12-4|NA
CASTRFDTDEPQHF
>16|TRBV4-2|few
CASSRKVSRDFFEQYF
>13|TRBV20-1|few
CSALKGAGGELFF
>16|TRBV6-1|NA
CASRKKMTGMSYEQYF
>16|TRBV20-1|NA
CSAPVSGTSVGGEQFF
>14|TRBV20-1|NA
CSASETGSDYEQYF
>16|TRBV6-1|NA
CASSLGLAGGPGEQFF
>12|TRBV20-1|few
CSARPSEDTQYF
>16|TRBV20-1|few
CSARDPLAGDTDTQYF
>16|TRBV20-1|few
CSARSLGQGAFAEQYF